Each of the 21 T cell receptor beta chains below was sequenced from the same sample in a study of Ad26.COV2.S vaccination and SARS-CoV-2 variants. Profiling relied on immunoSEQ multiplex PCR, and the TCRdb table lists in-frame clones only, not all of them. The top ten clones hold 3.3% of a sample with just over 350,000 clones, around 83% of them seen once. Specified treatment: 19 received Ad26.COV2.S at low or high dose, single or two shots; 5 received placebo; per-sample allocation not given. Vaccine and placebo recipients were sampled on day 63 after the first injection. Sequenced here: peripheral blood, sampled in a trial of Ad26.COV2.S vaccine versus placebo. All receptors come from a person aged 18-60 years who received the Ad26.COV2.S COVID-19 vaccine or a placebo.

The chain combines TRBV7-9 with TRBJ2-7; 8 bases match TRBD1. This CDR3 has 17 amino acids. The germline CDR1 and CDR2 sequences are SEHNR and FQNEAQ (reference sequence). V was clipped by 2 bases and J by 0 bases; unmatched bases: 9. CDR3 sequence reads: CASSLKTRDRPSYEQYF. The CDR3 DNA follows: TGTGCCAGCAGCTTAAAAACCCGGGACAGGCCCTCCTACGAGCAGTACTTC.

The CDR3 nucleotides are TGCGCCAGCAGCTTGCGGCCCGCTAGTAATCAAGAGACCCAGTACTTC. Its protein is CASSLRPASNQETQYF. The chain carries TRBV5-1 and TRBJ2-5; D is unresolved. This CDR3 comprises 16 residues. CDR1 is SGHRS and CDR2 is YFSETQ in the germline V gene. Trimming removed 1 base from V and 2 bases from J, with 15 bases in between.

The chain links TRBV5-1 to TRBJ2-6; D not resolved. Germline V CDR1 and CDR2: SGHRS, YFSETQ. V dropped 0 bases and J dropped 0 bases, with 4 bases sitting between them. This CDR3 has 15 residues. CDR3 in DNA: TGCGCCAGCAGCTTGGACGGCTCTGGGGCCAACGTCCTGACTTTC. It translates to CASSLDGSGANVLTF.

The V gene is TRBV25-1, the J gene TRBJ2-3; 10 nucleotides align to TRBD2. The CDR3 consists of 16 residues. J lost 6 bases, V lost 4 bases, and 10 bases had no gene match. Germline V gives CDR1 MGHDK, CDR2 SYGVNS. The CDR3 nucleotides read TGTGCCAGCAGTGCCCTAGCGGGAGCCCTCGCGGATACGCAGTATTTT. This sequence encodes CASSALAGALADTQYF.

This chain links TRBV5-4 with TRBJ1-1; D call uncertain. This CDR3 has 15 amino acids. The V and J ends lost 4 bases and 7 bases respectively, with 20 bases between them. The germline gives CDR1 SGHNT, CDR2 YYREEE (reference sequence). The CDR3, as DNA: TGTGCCAGCAGCAACCCCCGGGTGCCGCCGAGTGAAGCTTTCTTT. Residues: CASSNPRVPPSEAFF.

V is TRBV3-1 (or the pseudogene TRBV3-2) and J is TRBJ2-7; perhaps TRBD2 as D (6 bases). Germline CDR1 and CDR2: LGHDT and YNNKEL (reference sequence). This CDR3 is 14 amino acids long. V lost 1 base and J 3 bases, leaving 10 bases between the germline ends. The CDR3 region is CASSQVGGLYEQYF. The CDR3 DNA reads as TGTGCCAGCAGCCAAGTGGGAGGACTCTACGAGCAGTACTTC.

In its sample, this clone was seen once. This sequence joins TRBV7-8 and TRBJ2-3, with 9 bases fitting TRBD2. Trimming took 5 bases from V and 6 from J; bases not matched to a gene: 15. The CDR3 has 17 amino acids. Germline V lookup: CDR1 SGHVS, CDR2 FQNEAQ. The CDR3, as DNA: TGTGCCAGCAGCATACTTAGCGGGGGATCCTTAGGGGATACGCAGTATTTT. Protein product: CASSILSGGSLGDTQYF. Filled out from reference TRBV7-8 and TRBJ2-3, the complete variable domain reads GAGVSQSPRYKVAKRGQDVALRCDPISGHVSLFWYQQALGQGPEFLTYFQNEAQLDKSGLPSDRFFAERPEGSVSTLKIQRTQQEDSAVYLCASSILSGGSLGDTQYFGPGTRLTVL.

The chain uses TRBV7-9 and TRBJ2-3; D may be TRBD1 or TRBD2 (6 bases each). V was clipped by 5 bases and J by 2 bases, with 17 bases between them. CDR3 length: 16 amino acids. Germline V gene lookup returns CDR1 SEHNR and CDR2 FQNEAQ (reference sequence). CDR3 nucleotides: TGTGCCAGCAGCCTTCGGGACGGGGGACACACAGATACGCAGTATTTT. Translating it yields CASSLRDGGHTDTQYF.

J is TRBJ2-7 and V is TRBV9; 9 nucleotides match TRBD1. Per germline, CDR1 SGDLS and CDR2 YYNGEE. This CDR3 has 14 residues. The junction had 7 bases not matched to a gene; V was cut back by 4 bases and J by 5 bases. The CDR3 DNA sequence: TGTGCCAGCAGCCCACGGGACAGGGTGAACGAGCAGTACTTC. It encodes CASSPRDRVNEQYF. Full variable domain (outside the CDR3, taken from reference TRBV9 and TRBJ2-7): DSGVTQTPKHLITATGQRVTLRCSPRSGDLSVYWYQQSLDQGLQFLIQYYNGEERAKGNILERFSAQQFPDLHSELNLSSLELGDSALYFCASSPRDRVNEQYFGPGTRLTVT.

The CDR3, as DNA: TGTGCCAGCAGCTTACCGGGACAGGGGTTTGGCACTGAAGCTTTCTTT. It translates to CASSLPGQGFGTEAFF. The chain has TRBV5-6 and TRBJ1-1; 10 bases fit TRBD1. Germline loops: CDR1 SGHDT, CDR2 YYEEEE. This CDR3 contains 16 residues. V lost 2 bases, J lost 4 bases, and 8 bases stayed unmatched. The whole variable domain, filled in from reference TRBV5-6 and TRBJ1-1, reads DAGVTQSPTHLIKTRGQQVTLRCSPKSGHDTVSWYQQALGQGPQFIFQYYEEEERQRGNFPDRFSGHQFPNYSSELNVNALLLGDSALYLCASSLPGQGFGTEAFFGQGTRLTVV.

CDR3 in DNA: TGTGCCAGCAGCGCTCTCCGAAAGAATACCGGGGAGCTGTTTTTT. It encodes CASSALRKNTGELFF. The chain employs TRBV9 and TRBJ2-2, with D unresolved. CDR3 length equals 15 residues. Trimming removed 3 bases at V and 5 bases at J, with 14 bases between. Germline V gene data show CDR1 as SGDLS and CDR2 as YYNGEE.

This clone occurred once. CDR3 residues: CASSLWGGSNTEAFF. CDR3 bases: TGTGCCAGCAGTTTATGGGGGGGGTCGAACACTGAAGCTTTCTTT. The rearrangement uses TRBV28 and TRBJ1-1; maybe TRBD1 (5 bases). The CDR3 has 15 amino acids. The V end lost 0 bases, the J end lost 1 base, and 9 bases lay between the germline ends. In germline, CDR1 is MDHEN, CDR2 SYDVKM.

The chain couples TRBV7-9 to TRBJ1-5; 11 bases match TRBD1. Trimming took 5 bases from V and 6 from J; bases not matched to a gene: 6. The CDR3 totals 15 residues. Germline lookup yields CDR1 SEHNR and CDR2 FQNEAQ (reference sequence). CDR3: CASSTGTGGSQPQHF. For the CDR3, the DNA is TGTGCCAGCAGCACAGGGACAGGGGGAAGTCAGCCCCAGCATTTT. The complete variable domain, with remaining parts taken from reference TRBV7-9 and TRBJ1-5, reads DTGVSQNPRHKITKRGQNVTFRCDPISEHNRLYWYRQTLGQGPEFLTYFQNEAQLEKSRLLSDRFSAERPKGSFSTLEIQRTEQGDSAMYLCASSTGTGGSQPQHFGDGTRLSIL.

The chain uses TRBV29-1 and TRBJ1-1, with D maybe TRBD1 (5 bases). V shed 0 bases and J shed 1 base, with 21 bases lying between them. The germline V gene has CDR1 SQVTM and CDR2 ANQGSEA. This CDR3 has 18 residues. CDR3 region: CSVEDGWWGPRGNTEAFF. The CDR3 DNA reads TGCAGCGTTGAAGATGGGTGGTGGGGTCCAAGGGGGAACACTGAAGCTTTCTTT.

This clone was seen only once. The chain combines TRBV11-2 with TRBJ1-1, with 8 bases that match TRBD1. The germline gives CDR1 SGHAT, CDR2 FQNNGV. This CDR3 has 14 amino acids. The ends lost 5 bases at V and 4 bases at J; junction bases unmatched: 6. The CDR3: CASSPGGSSTEAFF. CDR3 bases: TGTGCCAGCAGCCCAGGGGGCTCGAGCACTGAAGCTTTCTTT.

The chain joins TRBV27 to TRBJ1-1; unclear D gene. Germline V gene lookup returns CDR1 MNHEY and CDR2 SMNVEV (reference sequence). The CDR3 totals 15 residues. V was shortened by 1 base and J by 2 bases, with 11 bases between the two germline ends. CDR3 amino acids: CASSLWWGGNTEAFF. The CDR3 DNA is TGTGCCAGCAGTTTATGGTGGGGAGGCAACACTGAAGCTTTCTTT.

This chain uses TRBV5-1 with TRBJ2-1, with TRBD1 identical over 9 bases. This CDR3 has 14 amino acids. Germline values: CDR1 SGHRS, CDR2 YFSETQ. Trimming took 6 bases from V and 11 from J; bases not matched to a gene: 12. DNA of the CDR3: TGCGCCAGCATCCCTGACTTCGGACAGGGGAAGCAGTTCTTC. Translating gives CASIPDFGQGKQFF.

The J gene is TRBJ1-2, the V gene TRBV7-9, with 9 bases fitting TRBD1. The junction had 8 bases not matched to a gene; V was cut back by 1 base and J by 5 bases. CDR3 length equals 16 residues. The germline V gene encodes CDR1 SEHNR and CDR2 FQNEAQ (reference sequence). For the CDR3, the DNA is TGTGCCAGCAGCTTAGGGGGACAGGGCGGATCGTATGGCTACACCTTC. It encodes CASSLGGQGGSYGYTF.

The chain combines TRBV3-1 (or the pseudogene TRBV3-2) with TRBJ1-3; tentative D call: TRBD1 (6 bases). V dropped 4 bases and J dropped 0 bases, with 16 bases sitting between them. The CDR3 has 17 amino acids. From germline, CDR1 is LGHDT and CDR2 YNNKEL (reference sequence). CDR3 amino acids: CASSLTRQAGSGNTIYF. For the CDR3, the DNA is TGTGCCAGCAGCCTAACAAGACAGGCCGGCTCTGGAAACACCATATATTTT.

The chain employs TRBV29-1 and TRBJ2-2, with a weak D call TRBD2 (5 bases). The CDR3 runs 14 residues. Deletions cut 7 bases from V and 4 bases from J, with 16 bases between. CDR1 and CDR2 from the germline V gene are SQVTM and ANQGSEA. The CDR3 DNA reads as TGCAGCGCGAGAAGAGGGAGAGGCACCGGGGAGCTGTTTTTT. Translation: CSARRGRGTGELFF.

The rearrangement joins TRBV18 to TRBJ1-2; 11 nucleotides match TRBD1. Germline assignment: CDR1 KGHSH and CDR2 LQKENI. This CDR3 has 13 residues. V dropped 6 bases and J dropped 8; count of bases not matched to a gene: 5. CDR3 loop: CASSPGTGGGYTF. As DNA, the CDR3 is TGTGCCAGCTCTCCCGGGACAGGGGGAGGCTACACCTTC. The whole variable domain, filled in from reference TRBV18 and TRBJ1-2, reads NAGVMQNPRHLVRRRGQEARLRCSPMKGHSHVYWYRQLPEEGLKFMVYLQKENIIDESGMPKERFSAEFPKEGPSILRIQQVVRGDSAAYFCASSPGTGGGYTFGSGTRLTVV.